These 32 T cell receptor beta chains share one sample of origin, sequenced in a study of shared clonotypes between healthy human individuals. Assay: immunoSEQ multiplex PCR; the TCRdb copy retains only in-frame clones and omits some. The sample contains some 2.4 million clones, 93% of which appear only once. The specimen sequenced was naive CD4+ T cells from PBMCs. Subset given: CD45RA+ positively selected. Source of these receptors: a man younger than 30 in good health. Some clones in this sample may be carry-over from other donors' samples.

The gene calls are TRBV11-2 and TRBJ2-5; D uncertain. Trimming took off 2 bases at V and 2 bases at J, with 9 bases between the two ends. Germline V gene sequence: CDR1 SGHAT, CDR2 FQNNGV. This CDR3 is 14 amino acids long. CDR3 loop: CASSLLGPQETQYF. The DNA for the CDR3 is TGTGCCAGCAGCTTACTTGGACCACAAGAGACCCAGTACTTC.

This chain connects TRBV19 to TRBJ1-2; D gene ambiguous. Germline assignment: CDR1 LNHDA and CDR2 SQIVND (reference sequence). V shed 6 bases and J shed 8 bases, with 13 bases lying between them. This CDR3 has 12 amino acids. CDR3 region: CASSQRGPGYTF. In DNA, the CDR3 is TGTGCCAGTAGCCAAAGAGGCCCAGGCTACACCTTC.

The CDR3 here is CASSLRTDYEQYF. For the CDR3, the DNA is TGCGCCAGCAGCTTGCGAACAGACTACGAGCAGTACTTC. This rearrangement joins TRBV5-1 to TRBJ2-7; D is ambiguous. The CDR3 totals 13 residues. The V gene's germline CDR1 is SGHRS and CDR2 YFSETQ. V lost 1 base to trimming and J lost 3 bases, with 8 bases between them.

The chain has TRBV28 and TRBJ1-1; D gene uncertain. This CDR3 has 12 amino acids. Deletions cut 8 bases from V and 0 bases from J, with 7 bases between. Germline CDR1 reads MDHEN; CDR2 reads SYDVKM. The CDR3: CASDNMNTEAFF. DNA of the CDR3: TGTGCCAGCGACAATATGAACACTGAAGCTTTCTTT.

As for this clone: This sample also contains other DNA sequences that code for the same CDR3. The rearrangement joins TRBV5-1 to TRBJ2-7; a possible D gene is TRBD2 (6 bases). V was cut by 0 bases and J by 4 bases, with 11 bases left in between. CDR3 length equals 14 residues. Germline CDR1 is SGHRS and CDR2 is YFSETQ. CDR3 sequence reads: CASSLVAGTYEQYF. CDR3 nucleotide sequence: TGCGCCAGCAGCTTGGTCGCAGGGACTTACGAGCAGTACTTC.

The chain has TRBV10-3 and TRBJ1-3; D not resolved. CDR1 is ENHRY, CDR2 SYGVKD, per germline. The CDR3 loop spans 16 amino acids. Trimming removed 1 base at V and 0 bases at J, with 10 bases between. The CDR3 here is CAISEFASNSGNTIYF. DNA of the CDR3: TGTGCCATCAGTGAGTTTGCATCCAACTCTGGAAACACCATATATTTT.

V usage is TRBV5-1 and J usage is TRBJ1-5; D remains ambiguous. V was trimmed by 4 bases and J by 6 bases, leaving 11 bases between them. This CDR3 region has 13 residues. Germline V gene lookup returns CDR1 SGHRS and CDR2 YFSETQ. The CDR3 region is CASSPDPGQPQHF. The DNA of the CDR3 is TGCGCCAGCAGCCCCGATCCGGGTCAGCCCCAGCATTTT.

The chain couples TRBV29-1 to TRBJ2-7; possibly TRBD1 or TRBD2 for D (7 bases each). This CDR3 is built from 14 residues. Per germline, CDR1 SQVTM and CDR2 ANQGSEA. With 6 bases removed from V and 5 bases from J, the gap between germline ends came to 20 bases. CDR3 bases: TGCAGCGTGGCCTATGGGCAGGGGGGGGACGAGCAGTACTTC. Its translation: CSVAYGQGGDEQYF.

The genes are TRBV6-1 and TRBJ1-1; 9 bases line up with TRBD1. CDR1 MNHNS and CDR2 SASEGT come from the germline V gene. The CDR3 spans 16 residues. The junction had 5 bases not matched to a gene; V was cut back by 2 bases and J by 1 base. The CDR3 bases are TGTGCCAGCAGTGAAAACCCGGACAGGGGGAACACTGAAGCTTTCTTT. Translating it yields CASSENPDRGNTEAFF.

The chain couples TRBV5-5 to TRBJ2-2; D perhaps matches TRBD2 (5 bases). Deletions cut 0 bases from V and 4 bases from J, with 16 bases between. Germline CDR1 reads SGHKS; CDR2 reads YYEKEE (reference sequence). The CDR3 loop spans 17 amino acids. CDR3 coding DNA: TGTGCCAGCAGCTTGGCGGCGGCTAGCACATCCACCGGGGAGCTGTTTTTT. Its protein product is CASSLAAASTSTGELFF.

The chain uses TRBV6-6 and TRBJ1-4; 8 positions agree with TRBD1. Germline V gives CDR1 MNHNY, CDR2 SVGAGI (reference sequence). This CDR3 is built from 14 residues. Trimming at V came to 4 bases and at J to 8 bases, leaving 6 bases not matched to a gene. CDR3 protein: CASSWTGLGEKLFF. CDR3 nucleotide sequence: TGTGCCAGCAGTTGGACAGGGCTAGGAGAAAAACTGTTTTTT.

This rearrangement joins TRBV15 to TRBJ1-1; the D is unclear. The V and J ends lost 0 bases and 0 bases respectively, with 11 bases between them. Germline CDR1 and CDR2: LNHNV and YYDKDF (reference sequence). The CDR3 is 16 amino acids. Written as DNA, the CDR3 is TGTGCCACCAGCAGAGATTATAAGAAGTTGAACACTGAAGCTTTCTTT. This encodes CATSRDYKKLNTEAFF.

The J gene is TRBJ2-7, the V gene TRBV9, with D perhaps matching TRBD1 (6 bases). The length of the CDR3 is 16 residues. Germline V CDR1 and CDR2: SGDLS, YYNGEE. V shed 0 bases and J shed 2 bases, with 15 bases lying between them. The CDR3 reads CASSVGLQGKAYEQYF. The CDR3 bases are TGTGCCAGCAGCGTAGGTCTCCAGGGGAAGGCCTACGAGCAGTACTTC. Full variable domain (outside the CDR3, taken from reference TRBV9 and TRBJ2-7): DSGVTQTPKHLITATGQRVTLRCSPRSGDLSVYWYQQSLDQGLQFLIQYYNGEERAKGNILERFSAQQFPDLHSELNLSSLELGDSALYFCASSVGLQGKAYEQYFGPGTRLTVT.

The gene calls are TRBV7-2 and TRBJ2-7; the D is unclear. The germline CDR1 and CDR2 sequences are SGHTA and FQGNSA. The CDR3 loop spans 13 amino acids. Trimming shortened V by 2 bases and J by 2 bases, and 7 bases separated the two germline ends. The CDR3 sequence: CASSLPRAYEQYF. CDR3 nucleotides: TGTGCCAGCAGCTTACCGCGCGCCTACGAGCAGTACTTC.

This clone has only a few counts. This chain connects TRBV30 to TRBJ1-1; 7 nucleotides line up with TRBD1. The V gene's germline CDR1 is GTSNPN and CDR2 SVGIG (reference sequence). V dropped 5 bases and J dropped 2; count of bases not matched to a gene: 8. This CDR3 contains 14 residues. The CDR3 DNA is TGTGCCTGGTGGCACAGGGGAAAAAACACTGAAGCTTTCTTT. As protein: CAWWHRGKNTEAFF.

The chain uses TRBV11-2 and TRBJ2-7; 7 bases map to TRBD1. The germline CDR1 and CDR2 sequences are SGHAT and FQNNGV. V trimming: 4 bases; J trimming: 5 bases; junction bases outside the gene matches: 8. The CDR3 contains 14 residues. CDR3 coding DNA: TGTGCCAGCAGCTCCCCGACAGGGTCGAACGAGCAGTACTTC. Translation: CASSSPTGSNEQYF.

The chain employs TRBV9 and TRBJ1-4; D is ambiguous. CDR1 and CDR2 from the germline V gene are SGDLS and YYNGEE. This CDR3 comprises 17 residues. V lost 0 bases and J 3 bases, leaving 15 bases between the germline ends. The CDR3 loop is CASSVGPPGKANEKLFF. Here the CDR3 DNA reads TGTGCCAGCAGCGTAGGCCCTCCGGGGAAGGCTAATGAAAAACTGTTTTTT.

V usage is TRBV7-3 and J usage is TRBJ2-3; D unclear. This CDR3 comprises 14 residues. Between the trimmed V and J ends, which lost 5 bases and 5 bases, there was a span of 14 bases. From germline, CDR1 is SGHTA and CDR2 FQGTGA. The CDR3 DNA follows: TGTGCCAGCAGCCTACTTGGTTCGGGAGATACGCAGTATTTT. It is translated as CASSLLGSGDTQYF.

The chain carries TRBV7-9 and TRBJ2-1; a weak D match, TRBD2 (6 bases). V was trimmed by 6 bases and J by 5 bases, leaving 17 bases between them. This CDR3 is built from 15 residues. Germline CDR1 reads SEHNR; CDR2 reads FQNEAQ (reference sequence). The CDR3 reads CASRAGLGIDNEQFF. CDR3 nucleotide sequence: TGTGCCAGCAGAGCGGGCCTGGGGATTGACAATGAGCAGTTCTTC.

As concerns this clone: Other DNA variants within this sample encode the same CDR3. This sequence joins TRBV7-3 and TRBJ2-3; D is perhaps TRBD1 (6 bases). Germline CDR1 is SGHTA and CDR2 is FQGTGA. Trimming pared 6 bases from V and 1 base from J, leaving 11 bases between. The CDR3 length is 14 residues. The CDR3 DNA reads as TGTGCCAGCAGTCGGGCAGGGGGCACAGATACGCAGTATTTT. Encoded protein: CASSRAGGTDTQYF.

V gene TRBV6-1 combines with J gene TRBJ2-7; tentative D call: TRBD1 (6 bases). The CDR3 extends over 15 amino acids. Germline V gene sequence: CDR1 MNHNS, CDR2 SASEGT. V lost 4 bases and J 3 bases, leaving 16 bases between the germline ends. This CDR3 reads CASSAPGQIYYEQYF. DNA for the CDR3: TGTGCCAGCAGTGCCCCAGGACAGATTTACTACGAGCAGTACTTC.

This chain uses TRBV6-5 with TRBJ2-1; TRBD2 aligns across 11 bases. Trimming took 2 bases from V and 8 from J; bases not matched to a gene: 5. Germline CDR1 reads MNHEY; CDR2 reads SVGAGI. The CDR3 is 15 amino acids. The CDR3 protein is CASSYRVAGGYEQFF. CDR3 in DNA: TGTGCCAGCAGTTACAGGGTAGCGGGAGGGTATGAGCAGTTCTTC.

The gene calls are TRBV2 and TRBJ2-1; TRBD2 matches 10 bases. J gave up 9 bases and V 4 bases, and 9 bases lay outside the gene matches. The CDR3 runs to 15 residues. Germline loops: CDR1 SNHLY, CDR2 FYNNEI. The CDR3: CASSATGTSDAEQFF. CDR3 sequence (DNA): TGTGCCAGCAGTGCTACCGGGACTAGCGACGCTGAGCAGTTCTTC.

The gene calls are TRBV5-4 and TRBJ2-3; D is ambiguous. The CDR3 consists of 15 residues. V was shortened by 4 bases and J by 0 bases, with 12 bases between the two germline ends. The germline CDR1 and CDR2 sequences are SGHNT and YYREEE (reference sequence). In DNA, the CDR3 is TGTGCCAGCAGCCGCCCCCAGATTAGCACAGATACGCAGTATTTT. Translated: CASSRPQISTDTQYF. The entire variable domain, with the rest obtained from reference TRBV5-4 and TRBJ2-3, is as follows: ETGVTQSPTHLIKTRGQQVTLRCSSQSGHNTVSWYQQALGQGPQFIFQYYREEENGRGNFPPRFSGLQFPNYSSELNVNALELDDSALYLCASSRPQISTDTQYFGPGTRLTVL.

The chain employs TRBV11-2 and TRBJ1-2; no firm D call. Per the germline V gene, CDR1 is SGHAT and CDR2 is FQNNGV. The CDR3 loop spans 13 amino acids. Trimming shortened V by 4 bases and J by 0 bases, and 6 bases separated the two germline ends. The CDR3 DNA is TGTGCCAGCAGCTCGAGATCTAACTATGGCTACACCTTC. Translated, it gives CASSSRSNYGYTF.

The table lists this clone with a count of one. This chain joins TRBV9 and TRBJ2-3; 13 bases map to TRBD2. The CDR3 runs to 19 residues. J lost 0 bases, V lost 0 bases, and 7 bases had no gene match. Germline V gene sequence: CDR1 SGDLS, CDR2 YYNGEE. The chain's CDR3 is CASSVAGLAGPLSTDTQYF. CDR3 coding DNA: TGTGCCAGCAGCGTAGCGGGACTAGCGGGACCGCTTAGCACAGATACGCAGTATTTT.

In its sample, this clone was seen once. This chain uses TRBV7-2 with TRBJ2-7; 7 bases align to TRBD1. The J segment lost 2 bases and the V segment lost 5 bases, leaving 9 bases of the junction unmatched. Germline loops: CDR1 SGHTA, CDR2 FQGNSA. The CDR3 contains 15 residues. The CDR3 sequence: CASSLEGGYPYEQYF. The CDR3 DNA reads as TGTGCCAGCAGCCTGGAAGGGGGCTACCCCTACGAGCAGTACTTC.

The genes are TRBV7-6 and TRBJ1-3; D uncertain. This CDR3 has 15 residues. The ends were cut back, 0 bases at V and 4 bases at J, with 10 bases in the middle. Germline CDR1 is SGHVS and CDR2 is FNYEAQ. The CDR3 coding sequence is TGTGCCAGCAGCTTAGCGTGGGGATCAGGAAACACCATATATTTT. Its translation is CASSLAWGSGNTIYF.

This clone has a single count. The chain employs TRBV19 and TRBJ2-6; D is uncertain. The CDR3 is 16 residues long. The V end lost 3 bases, the J end lost 6 bases, and 15 bases lay between the germline ends. Germline CDR1 reads LNHDA; CDR2 reads SQIVND (reference sequence). This CDR3 reads CASSIYGTVSANVLTF. In DNA, the CDR3 is TGTGCCAGTAGTATTTACGGAACCGTCTCGGCCAACGTCCTGACTTTC.

The chain recombines TRBV13 with TRBJ2-1; TRBD2 agrees at 7 bases. The V gene's germline CDR1 is PRHDT and CDR2 FYEKMQ (reference sequence). Unmatched junction bases numbered 14, after V lost 0 bases and J lost 0 bases. The CDR3 has 20 residues. The CDR3: CASSLGLPGTTAFSYNEQFF. CDR3 nucleotides: TGTGCCAGCAGCTTAGGCCTGCCGGGGACTACCGCCTTCTCCTACAATGAGCAGTTCTTC.

The rearrangement joins TRBV6-5 to TRBJ1-6; the D is unclear. This CDR3 has 12 amino acids. The germline CDR1 and CDR2 sequences are MNHEY and SVGAGI. The V and J ends lost 10 bases and 7 bases respectively, with 11 bases between them. The CDR3 bases are TGTGCCACCACAACCGGCAATTCACCCCTCCACTTT. Protein sequence: CATTTGNSPLHF.

The chain recombines TRBV4-1 with TRBJ2-5; D gene ambiguous. The CDR3 contains 14 residues. V lost 1 base to trimming and J lost 5 bases, with 11 bases between them. CDR1 is MGHRA and CDR2 is YSYEKL in the germline V gene. CDR3 nucleotides: TGCGCCAGCAGCCAAGCCTCGGTAGTGGAGACCCAGTACTTC. It yields the protein CASSQASVVETQYF.